Reported below is one TCR beta chain. V lost 3 bases to trimming and J lost 5 bases, with 13 bases between them. CDR3 size: 14 residues. CDR1 KGHSH and CDR2 LQKENI come from the germline V gene. These data belong to a study of T cells in Graves' hyperthyroidism and ophthalmopathy. Using RNA transcripts as the source, TCR beta CDR3 regions were amplified. HTBI primers were used for first-round RT-PCR of the TCR CDR3. TCRdb itself ran the multiplex PCR reads through MiXCR, one entry per CDR3 protein. The table lists 450,000 to 650,000 distinct CDR3 sequences, over 12% of them singletons, with less than 9% in the top ten.

The receptor was derived from a woman aged 18-30 years with Graves' ophthalmopathy. Sequenced sample: blood. The chain carries TRBV18 and TRBJ1-1; D gene unclear. CDR3 amino acids: CASSPAHFGTEAFF. CDR3 coding DNA: TGTGCCAGCTCACCTGCGCATTTTGGAACTGAAGCTTTCTTT. The whole variable domain, remainder taken from reference TRBV18 and TRBJ1-1, is NAGVMQNPRHLVRRRGQEARLRCSPMKGHSHVYWYRQLPEEGLKFMVYLQKENIIDESGMPKERFSAEFPKEGPSILRIQQVVRGDSAAYFCASSPAHFGTEAFFGQGTRLTVV.